The clone carrying this TCR beta chain has a handful of counts. Its specificity is unknown. The sample comes from a study of identical twins. Template switching (which added a universal primer site) was used, and cDNA carried unique molecular identifiers. MiXCR, applied by TCRdb to the 5' RACE reads, yields one record per CDR3 protein. The sample lists hundreds of thousands of distinct CDR3 sequences, more than 8% seen once, with roughly 6.8% in the top ten. Study observations and caveats: Whereas memory repertoires showed no such difference, abundant cord blood beta clonotypes carried fewer insertions. Recombination models fit unrelated individuals' TCR alpha sharing but underestimated twins'.

This sample was also put to use in a study of yellow fever vaccine responses in identical twins.

This clonotype originated in a woman aged 18-35 years in good health. Sequencing was done on a sample of CD8+ T cells sorted from blood.

The CDR3 is CSVEGPLNTEAFF. The DNA of the CDR3 is TGCAGCGTTGAAGGCCCTTTGAACACTGAAGCTTTCTTT. The chain employs TRBV29-1 and TRBJ1-1; no reliable D call. Trimming removed 1 base at V and 0 bases at J, with 6 bases between. Germline V gene sequence: CDR1 SQVTM, CDR2 ANQGSEA. This CDR3 region has 13 residues.